The count of the clone carrying this T cell receptor (beta chain) is one. The length of the CDR3 is 13 residues. The V gene lost 0 bases and the J gene lost 9 bases, with 10 bases spanning the gap. Germline V gives CDR1 KGHDR, CDR2 SFDVKD. This specimen comes from a study of T cells in Graves' hyperthyroidism and ophthalmopathy. Stable disease denoted Graves' hyperthyroidism without ophthalmopathy progression within 18 months. Used for diagnoses were clinical symptoms, serum thyroxine and TRAb, thyroid ultrasound and orbital computed tomography. The TCR beta CDR3 regions underwent amplification using RNA transcripts as the source. Carried out on the TCR CDR3, a first-round RT-PCR used the HTBI primer set. TCRdb called the multiplex PCR reads again in MiXCR, with one record for every CDR3 protein. Of just over 550,000 distinct CDR3 sequences in the sample, around 45% were seen once.

The sequenced sample consisted of peripheral blood or thyroid tissue (not recorded which). The chain combines TRBV24-1 with TRBJ2-5; D may correspond to TRBD1 or TRBD2 (6 bases each). The receptor was derived from a woman aged 18-29 years with Graves' hyperthyroidism. The CDR3 DNA sequence: TGTGCCACCAGTGATTTGAGGGGGAGGCCCCAGTACTTC. Its protein product is CATSDLRGRPQYF.